The 13 T cell receptor beta chains listed next were all sequenced from one sample in a study of CD8+ T cells in alopecia areata. Sequencing relied on a cDNA template that was reverse transcribed from extracted RNA. Method: immunoSEQ multiplex PCR; TCRdb's copy keeps in-frame clones and lacks some. The table shows roughly 150,000 clones, with under 60% occurring only once. This sample comprised CD8+ T cells sorted from blood, obtained at week 0. These receptor sequences come from a human donor with alopecia areata.

The chain carries TRBV6-6 and TRBJ1-2; maybe TRBD1 (5 bases). Per germline, CDR1 MNHNY and CDR2 SVGAGI (reference sequence). V was shortened by 0 bases and J by 6 bases, with 11 bases between the two germline ends. CDR3 size: 14 residues. This CDR3 reads CASSYSEGPHGYTF. CDR3 in DNA: TGTGCCAGCAGTTACTCCGAGGGACCCCATGGCTACACCTTC.

The V gene is TRBV6-5, the J gene TRBJ2-2; perhaps TRBD2 as D (5 bases). V was pared by 8 bases and J by 0 bases, with 10 bases between. Looked up from germline, CDR1 is MNHEY and CDR2 is SVGAGI. The CDR3 spans 14 residues. The CDR3 is CASSGLTNTGELFF. The DNA for the CDR3 is TGTGCCAGCTCCGGACTGACGAACACCGGGGAGCTGTTTTTT.

The V gene is TRBV11-2, the J gene TRBJ2-7, with a tentative D call TRBD2 (6 bases). Germline V gives CDR1 SGHAT, CDR2 FQNNGV. V lost 5 bases to trimming and J lost 1 base, with 12 bases between them. The CDR3 consists of 14 residues. CDR3 sequence: CASSQAGRSYEQYF. CDR3 nucleotides: TGTGCCAGCAGCCAAGCGGGCCGATCCTACGAGCAGTACTTC.

The chain joins TRBV7-9 to TRBJ1-1; D gene unclear. V dropped 8 bases and J dropped 0 bases, with 4 bases sitting between them. The CDR3 is made up of 11 amino acids. The germline CDR1 and CDR2 sequences are SEHNR and FQNEAQ (reference sequence). CDR3 in amino acids: CASLMNTEAFF. The CDR3 nucleotides are TGTGCCAGCCTGATGAACACTGAAGCTTTCTTT.

This clone was recorded a few times. The rearrangement links TRBV14 to TRBJ1-3; D remains ambiguous. V dropped 5 bases and J dropped 2 bases, with 10 bases sitting between them. The CDR3 spans 14 residues. The germline gives CDR1 SGHDN, CDR2 FVKESK. The CDR3 loop is CASSFQETGNTIYF. The CDR3 bases are TGTGCCAGCAGCTTCCAGGAAACTGGAAACACCATATATTTT.

This CDR3 reads CASSFGTGDTEAFF. CDR3 bases: TGTGCCAGCAGCTTCGGGACAGGGGACACTGAAGCTTTCTTT. The chain carries TRBV5-6 and TRBJ1-1; 10 bases line up with TRBD1. V was clipped by 2 bases and J by 3 bases; unmatched bases: 1. CDR1 and CDR2 (germline): SGHDT, YYEEEE. The CDR3 is 14 residues long.

This clone was seen more than once but under ten times. The rearrangement links TRBV14 to TRBJ2-7; the D call may be TRBD1 or TRBD2 (6 bases each). Germline V gene data show CDR1 as SGHDN and CDR2 as FVKESK. V lost 0 bases, J lost 0 bases, and 9 bases lay in between. The CDR3 runs 15 residues. CDR3 DNA: TGTGCCAGCAGCCAAGAGGGGGGCCTCTCCTACGAGCAGTACTTC. Protein: CASSQEGGLSYEQYF. The complete variable domain, with remaining parts taken from reference TRBV14 and TRBJ2-7, reads EAGVTQFPSHSVIEKGQTVTLRCDPISGHDNLYWYRRVMGKEIKFLLHFVKESKQDESGMPNNRFLAERTGGTYSTLKVQPAELEDSGVYFCASSQEGGLSYEQYFGPGTRLTVT.

This clone was detected ten times or more. The chain employs TRBV9 and TRBJ1-1; no definite D call. CDR3 length: 13 residues. The germline CDR1 and CDR2 sequences are SGDLS and YYNGEE. Trimming stripped 0 bases from V and 4 bases from J, with 7 bases between. The CDR3 loop reads CASSVGYPTEAFF. The CDR3 DNA reads TGTGCCAGCAGCGTAGGGTACCCCACTGAAGCTTTCTTT.

This clone was observed a handful of times. The CDR3 reads CSVVGDASGDSYEQYF. In DNA form, the CDR3 reads TGCAGCGTTGTGGGAGATGCTAGCGGGGACTCCTACGAGCAGTACTTC. The V gene is TRBV29-1, the J gene TRBJ2-7, with 9 nucleotides matching TRBD2. Germline V gene lookup returns CDR1 SQVTM and CDR2 ANQGSEA. This CDR3 is built from 16 residues. V lost 4 bases to trimming and J lost 0 bases; unmatched junction nucleotides: 10.

This clone was found a few times. This chain links TRBV19 with TRBJ2-2, with a possible D match to TRBD2 (5 bases). This CDR3 comprises 13 residues. With 5 bases removed from V and 4 bases from J, the gap between germline ends came to 8 bases. CDR1 is LNHDA, CDR2 SQIVND, per germline (reference sequence). CDR3 sequence reads: CASSVGITGELFF. The CDR3, as DNA: TGTGCCAGTAGTGTCGGGATCACCGGGGAGCTGTTTTTT.

In the case of this clone: Different DNA sequences within this sample yield the same CDR3. The chain couples TRBV5-6 to TRBJ1-1; D gene ambiguous. Germline V gene lookup returns CDR1 SGHDT and CDR2 YYEEEE. CDR3 length: 13 residues. Trimming stripped 2 bases from V and 1 base from J, with 6 bases between. The CDR3 reads CASSLLENTEAFF. CDR3 bases: TGTGCCAGCAGCTTATTAGAGAACACTGAAGCTTTCTTT.

V gene TRBV27 combines with J gene TRBJ1-1, with TRBD1 matching 8 bases. This CDR3 is 14 amino acids long. From germline, CDR1 is MNHEY and CDR2 SMNVEV (reference sequence). Losses at the gene ends were 3 bases for V and 5 bases for J; bases not matched to a gene: 5. The CDR3 loop is CASSFSDRGTEAFF. Written as DNA, the CDR3 is TGTGCCAGCAGTTTCAGCGACAGGGGTACTGAAGCTTTCTTT.

This clone was seen a few times. V gene TRBV29-1 combines with J gene TRBJ1-2; no definite D call. Germline CDR1 is SQVTM and CDR2 is ANQGSEA. This CDR3 is 14 amino acids long. V was shortened by 6 bases and J by 0 bases, with 14 bases between the two germline ends. Written as DNA, the CDR3 is TGCAGCGTAGTCGGCGGCACTGCTAACTATGGCTACACCTTC. Its translation: CSVVGGTANYGYTF. Combining the CDR3 with reference TRBV29-1 and TRBJ1-2 gives the whole variable domain SAVISQKPSRDICQRGTSLTIQCQVDSQVTMMFWYRQQPGQSLTLIATANQGSEATYESGFVIDKFPISRPNLTFSTLTVSNMSPEDSSIYLCSVVGGTANYGYTFGSGTRLTVV.